This T cell receptor (beta chain) originates from a study of blood T cell repertoires in COVID-19. Study at large: COVID-19 samples from acute and convalescent phases originated in the United States, Italy and Spain. T cells, B-cell-depleted T cells, or PBMCs supplied cDNA or gDNA.

Per germline, CDR1 MNHEY and CDR2 SVGAGI. V lost 5 bases, J lost 8 bases, and 7 bases stayed unmatched. The CDR3 is made up of 13 amino acids. Seattle's cohort entered during active infection and was followed longitudinally. Per the original data handling: Using reference gene primer amplification, nucleated cell counts were estimated. The table came from immunoSEQ multiplex PCR; TCRdb's copy has only in-frame clones and leaves some out. V and J calls and clone size are given by that table; D and trimming were obtained from the DNA. The sample gives 150,000 or so clones, approximately 85% of which show up once; 0.63% is in the top ten.

The receptor was derived from a man in his sixties with COVID-19, enrolled during active disease. V and J are TRBV6-5 and TRBJ1-2; TRBD1 matches 8 bases. What was sequenced was peripheral blood. CDR3: CASSLGQGVGYTF. In DNA, the CDR3 is TGTGCCAGCAGTCTAGGACAGGGAGTGGGCTACACCTTC.